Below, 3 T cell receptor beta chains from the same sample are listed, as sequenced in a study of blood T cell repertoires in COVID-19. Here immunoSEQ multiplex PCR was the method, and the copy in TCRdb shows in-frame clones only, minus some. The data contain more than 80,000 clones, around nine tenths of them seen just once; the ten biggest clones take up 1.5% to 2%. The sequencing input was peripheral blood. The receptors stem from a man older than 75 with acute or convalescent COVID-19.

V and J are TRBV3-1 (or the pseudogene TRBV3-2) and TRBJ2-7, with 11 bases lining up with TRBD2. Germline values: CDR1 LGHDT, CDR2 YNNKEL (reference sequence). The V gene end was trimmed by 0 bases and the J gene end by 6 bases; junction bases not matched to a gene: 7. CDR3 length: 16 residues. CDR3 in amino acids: CASSQEATGTSGEQYF. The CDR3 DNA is TGTGCCAGCAGCCAAGAGGCCACCGGGACTAGCGGCGAGCAGTACTTC.

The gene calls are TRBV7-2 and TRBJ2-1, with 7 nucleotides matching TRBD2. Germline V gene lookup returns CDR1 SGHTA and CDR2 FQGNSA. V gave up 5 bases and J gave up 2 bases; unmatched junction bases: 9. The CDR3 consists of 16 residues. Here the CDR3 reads CASSPQSGGPYNEQFF. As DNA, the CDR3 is TGTGCCAGCAGCCCCCAATCGGGAGGCCCCTACAATGAGCAGTTCTTC.

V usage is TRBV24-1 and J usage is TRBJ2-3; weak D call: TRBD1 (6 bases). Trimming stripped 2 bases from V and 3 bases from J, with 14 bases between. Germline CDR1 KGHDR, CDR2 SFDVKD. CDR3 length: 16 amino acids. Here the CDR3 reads CATSDSTGPWTDTQYF. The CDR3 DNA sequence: TGTGCCACCAGTGATTCAACAGGGCCCTGGACAGATACGCAGTATTTT.